These T cell receptor beta chains were read from a single sample in a study of blood T cells in healthy people across ages. TCRdb redid the calling of the 5' RACE reads with MiXCR, one entry per CDR3 protein. The sample shows approximately 790,000 distinct CDR3 sequences, about 62% of them seen only once. The sequenced sample was blood. The receptors derive from a man aged 25-45 years in good health. CDR3s include the opening cysteine and the closing phenylalanine or tryptophan. The D gene is left open where the match is weak. Clone size is shown for a subset of rows, as once, few, many or a class of expanded clone.

D | J | size | V | DNA | CDR3
TRBD1 | TRBJ1-6 | many | TRBV4-3 | TGTGCCAGCAGCCAGGGACAGGGGAATTCACCCCTCCACTTT | CASSQGQGNSPLHF
. | TRBJ2-7 | . | TRBV12-3/TRBV12-4 | TGTGCCAGCAGTTCGGGACGGTCTGGCGAGCAGTACTTC | CASSSGRSGEQYF
TRBD2 | TRBJ2-4 | few | TRBV2 | TGTGCCAGCAGCTACCCACTACCCCGGGGGGACATTCAGTACTTC | CASSYPLPRGDIQYF
. | TRBJ2-1 | . | TRBV28 | TGTGCCAGCAGTTTGATCTCGGGAGTTACCTACAATGAGCAGTTCTTC | CASSLISGVTYNEQFF
TRBD1 | TRBJ1-5 | . | TRBV12-3/TRBV12-4 | TGTGCCAGCAGTTTCTGGGACAGGCATAGCAATCAGCCCCAGCATTTT | CASSFWDRHSNQPQHF
. | TRBJ2-1 | few | TRBV10-3 | TGTGCCATCAGATCTCCCGGCCTGGGGAATGAGCAGTTCTTC | CAIRSPGLGNEQFF
TRBD1 | TRBJ2-3 | . | TRBV5-1 | TGCGCCAGCAGCTTGGGGCAGGGGGCCTGGACAGATACGCAGTATTTT | CASSLGQGAWTDTQYF
. | TRBJ2-1 | . | TRBV20-1 | TGCAGTGCTCGAAAGCCAGGGGTAAGAGAGCAGTTCTTC | CSARKPGVREQFF
TRBD2 | TRBJ2-2 | . | TRBV4-3 | TGCGCCAGCAGCCCCAACAGCCTAGCGGGGGATACCGGGGAGCTGTTTTTT | CASSPNSLAGDTGELFF
TRBD2 | TRBJ2-1 | . | TRBV28 | TGTGCCAGCAGTTTATCATTCGGGGGGGCCGGGAATGAGCAGTTCTTC | CASSLSFGGAGNEQFF
TRBD1 | TRBJ2-7 | . | TRBV28 | TGTGCCAGCAGGTATCCGGGACAGGGTTTCGAGCAGTACTTC | CASRYPGQGFEQYF
TRBD1 | TRBJ1-4 | once | TRBV4-3 | TGCGCCAGCAGCCAAGGGGACAGGCAAAATGAAAAACTGTTTTTT | CASSQGDRQNEKLFF
. | TRBJ2-5 | . | TRBV9 | TGTGCCAGCAGCGGGGGAGTCGGAGAGACCCAGTACTTC | CASSGGVGETQYF
. | TRBJ1-2 | . | TRBV6-6 | TGTGCCAGCAGTTACACCGGGCTTAGGGGGGGCTACACCTTC | CASSYTGLRGGYTF
. | TRBJ2-1 | . | TRBV5-6 | TGTGCCAGCAGCCTGGCCGGGACCACCACTAACAATGAGCAGTTCTTC | CASSLAGTTTNNEQFF
TRBD1 | TRBJ2-7 | . | TRBV6-2/TRBV6-3 | TGTGCCAGCACCCCGGGACAGGGAACCTACGAGCAGTACTTC | CASTPGQGTYEQYF
. | TRBJ2-1 | . | TRBV7-2 | TGTGCCAGCAGCATAGGGCTCTTTGAGCAGTTCTTC | CASSIGLFEQFF
. | TRBJ2-3 | . | TRBV7-2 | TGTGCCAGCAGCTGGGGACATGGCCCCGATACGCAGTATTTT | CASSWGHGPDTQYF
TRBD2 | TRBJ2-3 | . | TRBV5-6 | TGTGCCAGCAGCTTGCTAGCGGATAGCACAGATACGCAGTATTTT | CASSLLADSTDTQYF
. | TRBJ1-1 | few | TRBV28 | TGTGCCAGCAGTTTAGGGGGGGCGCGGACTGAAGCTTTCTTT | CASSLGGARTEAFF
. | TRBJ2-5 | . | TRBV7-9 | TGTGCCAGCAGCTTAGGAGGGGCAGGGTGGGAGACCCAGTACTTC | CASSLGGAGWETQYF
. | TRBJ2-3 | few | TRBV12-3/TRBV12-4 | TGTGCCAGCAGTTGGGACACCGTGGATACGCAGTATTTT | CASSWDTVDTQYF
TRBD2 | TRBJ2-3 | . | TRBV13 | TGTGCCAGCAGCTTGGGGGGGTTGGTAGGAGATACGCAGTATTTT | CASSLGGLVGDTQYF
TRBD1 | TRBJ2-5 | . | TRBV27 | TGTGCCTGCACCCAATCGGATCAGGGGGTAGAGACCCAGTACTTC | CACTQSDQGVETQYF
TRBD2 | TRBJ2-5 | . | TRBV9 | TGTGCCAGCAGGGGCGGGGGGCCCCATGAGACCCAGTACTTC | CASRGGGPHETQYF
. | TRBJ1-2 | . | TRBV25-1 | TGTGCCAGCAGTGAATATGCGTTAGTAGGCTGCACCTTC | CASSEYALVGCTF
TRBD1 | TRBJ2-5 | . | TRBV7-2 | TGTGCCAGCAGCCCCCTCGGGACAGGGTACGGTGAGACCCAGTACTTC | CASSPLGTGYGETQYF
TRBD2 | TRBJ2-1 | few | TRBV4-3 | TGCGCCAGCAGCCAAGGACCTTTGTCTAGCGGGGACTACAATGAGCAGTTCTTC | CASSQGPLSSGDYNEQFF
. | TRBJ1-4 | . | TRBV11-2 | TGTGCCAGCAGCTTAGAGTATGCAACTAATGAAAAACTGTTTTTT | CASSLEYATNEKLFF
TRBD2 | TRBJ2-7 | . | TRBV28 | TGTGCCAGCAGTTCCTATAGCGGGGGGGCTTACGAGCAGTACTTC | CASSSYSGGAYEQYF
TRBD1 | TRBJ2-7 | . | TRBV6-1 | TGTGCCAGCAGTCCCGGACAGGGCGGCCCCTACGAGCAGTACTTC | CASSPGQGGPYEQYF
. | TRBJ2-7 | . | TRBV6-2/TRBV6-3 | TGTGCCAGCACGACAGGTCCCGGCGAGCAGTACTTC | CASTTGPGEQYF
. | TRBJ2-5 | . | TRBV6-5 | TGTGCCAGCAGTCATTTTACGGGTGCCCGGGAGACCCAGTACTTC | CASSHFTGARETQYF
. | TRBJ2-5 | . | TRBV7-9 | TGTGCCAGCAGCTTAGGCGGGGAAGTAGAGACCCAGTACTTC | CASSLGGEVETQYF
TRBD1 | TRBJ2-7 | . | TRBV20-1 | TGCAGTGCTCCAGACAGGGTCTTCTTCTACGAGCAGTACTTC | CSAPDRVFFYEQYF
. | TRBJ2-3 | . | TRBV12-3/TRBV12-4 | TGTGCCAGCACTTCTCGACTCCAGATTAGCACAGATACGCAGTATTTT | CASTSRLQISTDTQYF
. | TRBJ1-5 | . | TRBV20-1 | TGCAGTGCCCTCGGACAGTACAATCAGCCCCAGCATTTT | CSALGQYNQPQHF
. | TRBJ2-1 | . | TRBV6-2/TRBV6-3 | TGTGCCAGCAGTTACGAGGGGCGAGAGACCCAGTTCTTC | CASSYEGRETQFF
TRBD1 | TRBJ1-1 | once | TRBV27 | TGTGCCAGCAGTCTTACAGGGGATCAAACTGAAGCTTTCTTT | CASSLTGDQTEAFF
. | TRBJ1-2 | few | TRBV12-5 | TGTGCTAGTGGTTTAGAGGGGGGCCCTAACTATGGCTACACCTTC | CASGLEGGPNYGYTF
TRBD2 | TRBJ2-1 | . | TRBV7-3 | TGTGCCAGCGGCGCGGGGGGGGGTTACAATGAGCAGTTCTTC | CASGAGGGYNEQFF
. | TRBJ1-6 | few | TRBV6-4 | TGTGCCAGCAGTGCCCCCGAGCAGGGACGATCACCCCTCCACTTT | CASSAPEQGRSPLHF
TRBD2 | TRBJ2-1 | . | TRBV11-2 | TGTGCCAGCAGCTCAGTGACTAGCGGGGGAGGTGAGCAGTTCTTC | CASSSVTSGGGEQFF
. | TRBJ2-4 | once | TRBV6-1 | TGTGCCAGCAGTGAGTTGGGAGGCAGGGAGACGAACATTCAGTACTTC | CASSELGGRETNIQYF
TRBD1 | TRBJ1-1 | many | TRBV20-1 | TGCAGTGCTAGAAGCGACAGGGTGGGGACTGAAGCTTTCTTT | CSARSDRVGTEAFF
TRBD2 | TRBJ2-1 | once | TRBV9 | TGTGCCAGCAGCGTGAATCCTAGCGGGGCAGGGCATGAGCAGTTCTTC | CASSVNPSGAGHEQFF
. | TRBJ1-2 | . | TRBV14 | TGTGCCAGCAGCTCCGGACATTATCGCGGCTGCACCTTC | CASSSGHYRGCTF
. | TRBJ1-2 | . | TRBV4-3 | TGCGCCAGCAGCCAAGAGTGGCTCCCGGCCAACTATGGCTACACCTTC | CASSQEWLPANYGYTF